The 8 T cell receptor beta chains below come from one sample, sequenced in a study of memory CD4+ T cells and cytomegalovirus serostatus. The repertoire was sequenced with immunoSEQ multiplex PCR; TCRdb's copy has only in-frame clones and lacks some. Here the sample spans under 50,000 clones, about 78% being singletons. Single viable CD3+CD4+CD8-CD45RO+ cells were sorted as the memory CD4+ T cells. Sequencing input: memory CD4+ T cells from blood. The receptors originated from an adult in good health and CMV-seronegative.

The chain uses TRBV7-9 and TRBJ1-4; 10 nucleotides align to TRBD1. V gave up 2 bases and J gave up 3 bases; unmatched junction bases: 3. Germline CDR1 reads SEHNR; CDR2 reads FQNEAQ (reference sequence). This CDR3 is built from 16 residues. The CDR3 is CASSLRDRGANEKLFF. The CDR3 DNA sequence: TGTGCCAGCAGCTTACGGGACAGGGGAGCTAATGAAAAACTGTTTTTT.

The gene calls are TRBV15 and TRBJ2-5; the D call may be TRBD1 or TRBD2 (7 bases each). The CDR3 totals 16 residues. The germline gives CDR1 LNHNV, CDR2 YYDKDF (reference sequence). V dropped 3 bases and J dropped 5 bases, with 19 bases sitting between them. The CDR3 here is CATSSSQGGRWETQYF. CDR3 in DNA: TGTGCCACCAGCAGCAGCCAGGGGGGGAGATGGGAGACCCAGTACTTC.

The genes are TRBV19 and TRBJ1-2; D possibly corresponds to TRBD1 (6 bases). Germline V gives CDR1 LNHDA, CDR2 SQIVND (reference sequence). CDR3 length: 14 residues. V lost 9 bases and J 8 bases, leaving 22 bases between the germline ends. CDR3 residues: CASKLNRDWDGYTF. CDR3 DNA: TGTGCCAGCAAACTAAACAGGGATTGGGACGGCTACACCTTC.

This clone was found a few times. CDR3 in amino acids: CASSLHALDRMNTEAFF. For the CDR3, the DNA is TGTGCCAGCTCACTCCACGCATTGGACAGAATGAACACTGAAGCTTTCTTT. The chain is built from TRBV18 and TRBJ1-1, with D perhaps TRBD1 (6 bases). The CDR3 spans 17 residues. CDR1 and CDR2 (germline): KGHSH, LQKENI. Deletions cut 4 bases from V and 0 bases from J, with 18 bases between.

The rearrangement joins TRBV9 to TRBJ2-5; 10 bases map to TRBD2. This CDR3 comprises 16 residues. Trimming took 0 bases from V and 1 from J; bases not matched to a gene: 3. Germline loops: CDR1 SGDLS, CDR2 YYNGEE. As DNA, the CDR3 is TGTGCCAGCAGCGTAGGAGCGGGGGGGACCCAAGAGACCCAGTACTTC. It codes for CASSVGAGGTQETQYF.

There are a few counts of this clone. J is TRBJ1-6 and V is TRBV5-1; no reliable D call. Germline V gene data show CDR1 as SGHRS and CDR2 as YFSETQ. Trimming removed 0 bases from V and 4 bases from J, with 8 bases in between. The CDR3 length is 15 residues. In DNA form, the CDR3 reads TGCGCCAGCAGCTTGGACAGCCCGTATAATTCACCCCTCCACTTT. Translating it yields CASSLDSPYNSPLHF.

The V call is TRBV7-2, the J call TRBJ1-5, with a weak D call TRBD1 (5 bases). V was clipped by 5 bases and J by 0 bases, with 11 bases between them. The CDR3 runs to 15 residues. Germline loops: CDR1 SGHTA, CDR2 FQGNSA. The chain's CDR3 is CASSRWGDSNQPQHF. DNA for the CDR3: TGTGCCAGCAGCCGATGGGGCGATAGCAATCAGCCCCAGCATTTT.

The count of this clone is one. The chain links TRBV28 to TRBJ1-5; perhaps TRBD1 as D (5 bases). The V and J ends lost 5 bases and 2 bases respectively, with 22 bases between them. The V gene's germline CDR1 is MDHEN and CDR2 SYDVKM. CDR3 length: 18 residues. In DNA form, the CDR3 reads TGTGCCAGCAGTCTATTGGAGCAGAACCTCAGGGGCAATCAGCCCCAGCATTTT. Its translation: CASSLLEQNLRGNQPQHF. Full variable domain (rest looked up from reference TRBV28 and TRBJ1-5): DVKVTQSSRYLVKRTGEKVFLECVQDMDHENMFWYRQDPGLGLRLIYFSYDVKMKEKGDIPEGYSVSREKKERFSLILESASTNQTSMYLCASSLLEQNLRGNQPQHFGDGTRLSIL.